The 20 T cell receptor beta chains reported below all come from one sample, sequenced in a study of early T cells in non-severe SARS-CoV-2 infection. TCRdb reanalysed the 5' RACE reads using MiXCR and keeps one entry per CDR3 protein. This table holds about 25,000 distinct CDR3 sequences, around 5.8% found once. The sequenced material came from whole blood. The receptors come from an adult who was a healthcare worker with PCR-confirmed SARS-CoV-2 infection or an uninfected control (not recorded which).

The CDR3 sequence: CASSFRTGRTDTQYF. The CDR3 bases are TGTGCCAGCAGCTTTAGGACAGGCCGCACAGATACGCAGTATTTT. The V gene is TRBV7-6, the J gene TRBJ2-3, with 7 bases matching TRBD1. The CDR3 extends over 15 amino acids. Germline V gene lookup returns CDR1 SGHVS and CDR2 FNYEAQ. With 3 bases clipped from V and 1 base from J, the junction kept 4 bases outside the gene matches.

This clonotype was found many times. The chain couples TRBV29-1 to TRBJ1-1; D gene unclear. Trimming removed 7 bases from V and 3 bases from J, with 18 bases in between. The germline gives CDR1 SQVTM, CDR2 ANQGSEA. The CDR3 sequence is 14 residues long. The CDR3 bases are TGCAGCGCACCCTCCGCGGGCGCGGACACTGAAGCTTTCTTT. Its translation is CSAPSAGADTEAFF.

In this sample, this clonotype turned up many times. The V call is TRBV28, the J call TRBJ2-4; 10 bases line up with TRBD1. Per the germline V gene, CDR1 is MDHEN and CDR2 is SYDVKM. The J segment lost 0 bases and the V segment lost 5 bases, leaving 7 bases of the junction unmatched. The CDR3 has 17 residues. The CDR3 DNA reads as TGTGCCAGCAGTATAGAGGGACAGGGGTTAGCCAAAAACATTCAGTACTTC. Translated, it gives CASSIEGQGLAKNIQYF.

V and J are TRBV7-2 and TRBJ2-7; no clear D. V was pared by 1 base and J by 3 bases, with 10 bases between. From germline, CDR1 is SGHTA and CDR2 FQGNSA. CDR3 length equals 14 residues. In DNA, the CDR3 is TGTGCCAGCAGCTTAGGCTTAACGCGCTACGAGCAGTACTTC. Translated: CASSLGLTRYEQYF. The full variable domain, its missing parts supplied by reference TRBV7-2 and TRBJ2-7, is GAGVSQSPSNKVTEKGKDVELRCDPISGHTALYWYRQSLGQGLEFLIYFQGNSAPDKSGLPSDRFSAERTGGSVSTLTIQRTQQEDSAVYLCASSLGLTRYEQYFGPGTRLTVT.

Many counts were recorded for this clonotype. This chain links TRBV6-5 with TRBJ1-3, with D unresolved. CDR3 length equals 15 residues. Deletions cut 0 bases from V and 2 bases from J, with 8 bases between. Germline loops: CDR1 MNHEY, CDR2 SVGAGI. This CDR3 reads CASSYSSGTGNTIYF. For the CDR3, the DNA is TGTGCCAGCAGTTACTCATCGGGGACTGGAAACACCATATATTTT.

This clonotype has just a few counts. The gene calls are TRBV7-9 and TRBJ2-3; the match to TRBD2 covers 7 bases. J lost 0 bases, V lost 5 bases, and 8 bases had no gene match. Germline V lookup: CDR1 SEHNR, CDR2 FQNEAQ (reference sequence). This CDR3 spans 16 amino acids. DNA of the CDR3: TGTGCCAGCAGCCGCGGAGCGGGGAGCAGCACAGATACGCAGTATTTT. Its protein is CASSRGAGSSTDTQYF.

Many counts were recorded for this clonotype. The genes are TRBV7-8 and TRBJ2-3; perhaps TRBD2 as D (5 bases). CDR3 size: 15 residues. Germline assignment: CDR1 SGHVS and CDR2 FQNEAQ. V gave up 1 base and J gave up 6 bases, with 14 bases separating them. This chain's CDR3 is CASSLELGGWDTQYF. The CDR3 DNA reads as TGTGCCAGCAGCTTAGAGTTAGGAGGCTGGGATACGCAGTATTTT.

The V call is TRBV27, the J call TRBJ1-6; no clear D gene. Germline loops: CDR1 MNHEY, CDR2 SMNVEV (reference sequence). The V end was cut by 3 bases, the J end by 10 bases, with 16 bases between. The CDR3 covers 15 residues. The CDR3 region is CASSLVGIGHSPLHF. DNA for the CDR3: TGTGCCAGCAGTTTGGTAGGGATTGGCCACTCACCCCTCCACTTT.

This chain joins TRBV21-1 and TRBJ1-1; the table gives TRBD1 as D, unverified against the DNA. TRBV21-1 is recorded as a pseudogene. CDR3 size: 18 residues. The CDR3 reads CASSKVKGPKTGPTEAFF. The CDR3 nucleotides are TGTGCCAGCAGCAAAGTTAAGGGGCCGAAGACAGGGCCCACTGAAGCTTTCTTT.

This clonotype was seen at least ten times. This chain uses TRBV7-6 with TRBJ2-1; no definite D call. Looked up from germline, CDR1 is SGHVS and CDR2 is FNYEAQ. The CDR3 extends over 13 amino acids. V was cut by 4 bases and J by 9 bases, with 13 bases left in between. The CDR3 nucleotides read TGTGCCAGCAGCTCGTCTAGTGATCTTGAGCAGTTCTTC. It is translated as CASSSSSDLEQFF. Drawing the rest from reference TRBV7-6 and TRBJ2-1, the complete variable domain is GAGVSQSPRYKVTKRGQDVALRCDPISGHVSLYWYRQALGQGPEFLTYFNYEAQQDKSGLPNDRFSAERPEGSISTLTIQRTEQRDSAMYRCASSSSSDLEQFFGPGTRLTVL.

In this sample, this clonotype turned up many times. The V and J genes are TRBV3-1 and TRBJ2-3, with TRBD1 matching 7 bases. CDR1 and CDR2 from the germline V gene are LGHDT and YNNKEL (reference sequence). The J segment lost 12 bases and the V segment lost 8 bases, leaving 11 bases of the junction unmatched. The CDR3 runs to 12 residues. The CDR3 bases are TGTGCCAGCTCACCGACAGGGATTCTTCAGTATTTT. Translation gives CASSPTGILQYF.

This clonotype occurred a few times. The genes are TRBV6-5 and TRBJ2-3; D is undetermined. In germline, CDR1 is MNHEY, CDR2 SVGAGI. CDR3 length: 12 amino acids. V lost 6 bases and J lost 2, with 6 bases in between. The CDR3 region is CASRTPTDTQYF. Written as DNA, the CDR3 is TGTGCCAGCAGAACGCCCACAGATACGCAGTATTTT.

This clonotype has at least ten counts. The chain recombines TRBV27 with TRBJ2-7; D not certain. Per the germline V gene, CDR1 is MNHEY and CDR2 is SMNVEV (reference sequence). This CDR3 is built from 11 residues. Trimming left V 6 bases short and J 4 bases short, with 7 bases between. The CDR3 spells CASRHLYEQYF. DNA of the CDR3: TGTGCCAGCAGACACCTATACGAGCAGTACTTC.

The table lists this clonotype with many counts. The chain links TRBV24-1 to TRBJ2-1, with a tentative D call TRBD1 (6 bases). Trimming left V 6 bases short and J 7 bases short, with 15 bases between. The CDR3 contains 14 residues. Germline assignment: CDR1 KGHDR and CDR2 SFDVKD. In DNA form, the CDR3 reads TGTGCCACCAGTCGAACAGGGACGAGTAATGAGCAGTTCTTC. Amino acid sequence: CATSRTGTSNEQFF.

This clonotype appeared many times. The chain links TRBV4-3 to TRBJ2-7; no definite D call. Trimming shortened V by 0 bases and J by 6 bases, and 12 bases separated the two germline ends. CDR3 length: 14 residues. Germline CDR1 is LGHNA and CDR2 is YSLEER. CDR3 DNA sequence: TGCGCCAGCAGCCAAGATCGAAGGGTTGTCGAGCAGTACTTC. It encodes CASSQDRRVVEQYF.

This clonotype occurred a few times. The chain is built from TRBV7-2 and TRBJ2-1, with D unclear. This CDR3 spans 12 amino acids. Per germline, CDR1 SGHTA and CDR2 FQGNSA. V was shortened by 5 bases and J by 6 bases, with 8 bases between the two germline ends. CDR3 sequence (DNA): TGTGCCAGCAGCCGAAGTGCCAATGAGCAGTTCTTC. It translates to CASSRSANEQFF. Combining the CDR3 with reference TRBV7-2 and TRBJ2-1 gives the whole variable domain GAGVSQSPSNKVTEKGKDVELRCDPISGHTALYWYRQSLGQGLEFLIYFQGNSAPDKSGLPSDRFSAERTGGSVSTLTIQRTQQEDSAVYLCASSRSANEQFFGPGTRLTVL.

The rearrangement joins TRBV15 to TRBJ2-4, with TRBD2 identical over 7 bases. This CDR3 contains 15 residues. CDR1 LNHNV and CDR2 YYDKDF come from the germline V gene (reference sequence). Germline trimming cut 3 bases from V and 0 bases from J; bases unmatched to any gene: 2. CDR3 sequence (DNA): TGTGCCACCAGCAGCGGGGGGACAGCCAAAAACATTCAGTACTTC. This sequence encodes CATSSGGTAKNIQYF.

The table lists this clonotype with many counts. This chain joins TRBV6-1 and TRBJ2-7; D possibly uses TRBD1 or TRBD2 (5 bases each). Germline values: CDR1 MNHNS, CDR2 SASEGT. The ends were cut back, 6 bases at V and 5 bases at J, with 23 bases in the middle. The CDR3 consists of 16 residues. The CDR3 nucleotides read TGTGCCAGCAGAGAGGGATTTTGGGGCCAGGTTGACGAGCAGTACTTC. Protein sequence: CASREGFWGQVDEQYF.

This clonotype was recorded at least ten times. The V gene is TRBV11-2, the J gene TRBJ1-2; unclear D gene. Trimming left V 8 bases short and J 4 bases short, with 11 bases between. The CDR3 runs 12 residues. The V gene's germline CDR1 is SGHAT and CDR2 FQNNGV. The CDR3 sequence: CASRGRFYGYTF. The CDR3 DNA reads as TGTGCCAGCCGTGGACGGTTCTATGGCTACACCTTC.

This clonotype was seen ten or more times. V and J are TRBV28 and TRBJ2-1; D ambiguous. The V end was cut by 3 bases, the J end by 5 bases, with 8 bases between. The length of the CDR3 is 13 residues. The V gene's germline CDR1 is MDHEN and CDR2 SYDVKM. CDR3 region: CASSLVGDNEQFF. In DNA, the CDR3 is TGTGCCAGCAGTTTGGTCGGAGACAATGAGCAGTTCTTC.